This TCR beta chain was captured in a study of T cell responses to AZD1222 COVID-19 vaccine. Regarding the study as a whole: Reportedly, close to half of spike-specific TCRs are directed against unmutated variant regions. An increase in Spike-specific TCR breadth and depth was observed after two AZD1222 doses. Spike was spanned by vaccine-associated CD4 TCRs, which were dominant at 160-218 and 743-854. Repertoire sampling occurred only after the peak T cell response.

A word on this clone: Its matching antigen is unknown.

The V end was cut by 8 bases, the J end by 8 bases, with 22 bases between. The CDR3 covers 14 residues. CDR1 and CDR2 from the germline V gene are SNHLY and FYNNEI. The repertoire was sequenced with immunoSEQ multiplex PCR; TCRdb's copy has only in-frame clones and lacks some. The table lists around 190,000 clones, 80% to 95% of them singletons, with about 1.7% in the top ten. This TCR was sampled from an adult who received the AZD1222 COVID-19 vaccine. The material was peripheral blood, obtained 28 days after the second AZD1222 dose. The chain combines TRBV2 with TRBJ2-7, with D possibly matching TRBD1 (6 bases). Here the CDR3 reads CASHIRQAAGKQYF. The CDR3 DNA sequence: TGTGCCAGCCACATAAGACAGGCCGCTGGCAAGCAGTACTTC.